The 10 T cell receptor beta chains below come from one sample, sequenced in a study of shared clonotypes between healthy human individuals. Repertoires were generated with immunoSEQ multiplex PCR, while TCRdb's copy carries only in-frame clones and drops some. The table includes under 1,900,000 clones, approximately 98.5% detected once. Sequenced sample: naive CD4+ T cells sorted from blood. The sample's subset: CD45RA+ positively selected. All receptors derive from a man aged 30-40 years in good health.

This sequence joins TRBV7-2 and TRBJ2-7; 8 nucleotides agree with TRBD2. This CDR3 spans 15 amino acids. V shed 1 base, J shed 2 bases, and the junction held 4 bases outside the gene matches. Germline values: CDR1 SGHTA, CDR2 FQGNSA. The CDR3 spells CASSLGGRSTYEQYF. DNA for the CDR3: TGTGCCAGCAGCTTAGGCGGGAGGTCAACCTACGAGCAGTACTTC.

V and J are TRBV2 and TRBJ1-1; perhaps TRBD1 as D (6 bases). CDR3 length equals 13 residues. Trimming took off 4 bases at V and 4 bases at J, with 10 bases between the two ends. CDR1 and CDR2 (germline): SNHLY, FYNNEI. The CDR3 nucleotides read TGTGCCAGCAGTGTAGAAGGGGGCACTGAAGCTTTCTTT. Its protein product is CASSVEGGTEAFF.

V and J are TRBV5-5 and TRBJ1-5, with TRBD1 matching over 7 bases. V shed 1 base, J shed 6 bases, and the junction held 13 bases outside the gene matches. The length of the CDR3 is 17 residues. Per germline, CDR1 SGHKS and CDR2 YYEKEE (reference sequence). CDR3 sequence reads: CASSLLTGLGISQPQHF. DNA for the CDR3: TGTGCCAGCAGCTTGTTGACAGGGTTGGGGATATCTCAGCCCCAGCATTTT.

The chain carries TRBV9 and TRBJ1-1; D unclear. Germline CDR1 is SGDLS and CDR2 is YYNGEE. Trimming shortened V by 2 bases and J by 1 base, and 6 bases separated the two germline ends. This CDR3 has 13 residues. CDR3 sequence: CASSVIGNTEAFF. Written as DNA, the CDR3 is TGTGCCAGCAGCGTTATCGGGAACACTGAAGCTTTCTTT.

This chain uses TRBV7-8 with TRBJ2-7, with 14 bases fitting TRBD2. The length of the CDR3 is 15 residues. V lost 2 bases and J lost 6; bases outside the gene matches: 3. Germline assignment: CDR1 SGHVS and CDR2 FQNEAQ. This chain's CDR3 is CASSLRGLAGVEQYF. The CDR3 DNA reads TGTGCCAGCAGCTTACGGGGACTAGCGGGAGTCGAGCAGTACTTC.

The rearrangement uses TRBV28 and TRBJ2-1; D gene uncertain. The CDR3 has 12 residues. The germline V gene encodes CDR1 MDHEN and CDR2 SYDVKM. Trimming stripped 6 bases from V and 15 bases from J, with 18 bases between. CDR3 nucleotide sequence: TGTGCCAGCAGCCCCGGTCTGCCGCATAGGTTCTTC. Amino acids: CASSPGLPHRFF.

This chain links TRBV14 with TRBJ2-1; 8 bases agree with TRBD2. Germline CDR1 is SGHDN and CDR2 is FVKESK. V lost 3 bases to trimming and J lost 6 bases; unmatched junction nucleotides: 7. The CDR3 has 15 amino acids. DNA for the CDR3: TGTGCCAGCAGCCAGGGGCTAGCGGGCTCCAATGAGCAGTTCTTC. This sequence encodes CASSQGLAGSNEQFF.

This clone has just one count. The CDR3 loop is CASSLRGAGGPIYEQYF. The CDR3 DNA reads TGTGCCAGCAGCCTACGGGGAGCGGGAGGGCCCATCTACGAGCAGTACTTC. The chain carries TRBV7-8 and TRBJ2-7; 10 nucleotides agree with TRBD2. Trimming took 5 bases from V and 3 from J; bases not matched to a gene: 13. CDR3 length equals 17 residues. Germline loops: CDR1 SGHVS, CDR2 FQNEAQ.

The table lists this clone with a count of one. The V gene is TRBV5-1, the J gene TRBJ2-1, with D perhaps matching TRBD2 (5 bases). CDR1 and CDR2 (germline): SGHRS, YFSETQ. The CDR3 is 12 residues long. V gave up 5 bases and J gave up 5 bases, with 8 bases separating them. CDR3 sequence reads: CASSAGNNEQFF. The DNA for the CDR3 is TGCGCCAGCAGTGCGGGTAACAATGAGCAGTTCTTC.

In this sample, this clone turned up once. The chain has TRBV9 and TRBJ2-1, with D perhaps given as TRBD1 or TRBD2 (5 bases each). The CDR3 is 17 residues long. Trimming took off 2 bases at V and 2 bases at J, with 17 bases between the two ends. Per germline, CDR1 SGDLS and CDR2 YYNGEE. The CDR3 region has the DNA TGTGCCAGCAGCGTCCCCTTGGGACCCCTGACCTACAATGAGCAGTTCTTC. This translates into CASSVPLGPLTYNEQFF.